Sequencing of this T cell receptor (beta chain) was carried out in a study of cytotoxic CD8 clonotypes in ibrutinib-treated CLL. Study summary: Averaging across samples gave roughly 250,000 productive templates and approximately 92,000 productive rearrangements. Study-level results: Sustained-remission patients were sampled at one set of times and progressing patients at different ones.

On this clone itself: What it recognizes is unknown.

Investigators sought sequencing depths of between 1 in 200,000 and 1 in 1 million T cells. TCRdb keeps only in-frame clones here, not all; method: immunoSEQ multiplex PCR. The table shows hundreds of thousands of clones, with 79% occurring only once. The sample here was PBMCs, taken after 12 months of ibrutinib treatment. The TCR was taken from a human donor with chronic lymphocytic leukemia.

The CDR3 DNA is TGCGCCAGCAGCTTGACCCCCGGGACAGGGGGGCACAATGAGCAGTTCTTC. It specifies CASSLTPGTGGHNEQFF. This chain links TRBV5-1 with TRBJ2-1; 11 bases agree with TRBD1. Germline CDR1 reads SGHRS; CDR2 reads YFSETQ. This CDR3 contains 17 residues. With 1 base clipped from V and 5 bases from J, the junction kept 8 bases outside the gene matches.